This paragraph covers one T cell receptor (beta chain) sequence. Its antigen is unknown. These data come from a study of T cell clonotyping in hematopoietic cell transplantation. TCRdb's table, derived via immunoSEQ multiplex PCR, lists solely in-frame clones and lacks some. This repertoire shows some 17,000 clones, 60% to 75% found once; its top ten account for about 9.9%. This CDR3 is built from 13 residues. After removal of 5 bases from V and 8 bases from J, the junction contained 5 bases not matched to a gene. The germline V gene encodes CDR1 SGHTA and CDR2 FQGTGA. Study-wide results and limits: CD4 and CD8 repertoire contributions could not be separated without sorting. Few recipient clonotypes overlapped donors; over 95% were de novo at given depth. Recipient TCR diversity dropped after transplant; expanded clonotypes rose from day 30 to 180.

The sample was peripheral blood mononuclear cells. V usage is TRBV7-3 and J usage is TRBJ2-2; 7 bases align to TRBD1. The clonotype comes from a woman in her fifties or sixties in good health. Some clones in this sample may be carry-over from other donors' samples. CDR3 sequence: CASSPTGAGELFF. The CDR3 nucleotides are TGTGCCAGCAGCCCAACAGGGGCGGGGGAGCTGTTTTTT.